This paragraph covers one T cell receptor beta chain sequence. Its cognate antigen is unknown. The J segment lost 2 bases and the V segment lost 1 base, leaving 1 base of the junction unmatched. Germline CDR1 reads SGHAT; CDR2 reads FQNNGV. The CDR3 covers 15 residues. A multiplex PCR was run with 60 Vbeta primers and 13 Jbeta primers. Clones were sequenced by immunoSEQ multiplex PCR, and TCRdb holds only the in-frame ones, with some missing. In the table there are some 89,000 clones, around 70% of which are singletons. The data are from a study of cytomegalovirus exposure and HLA in healthy donors. Study-wide results and limits: The authors confirmed in vitro that three CMV-associated chains were specific for CMV antigens. From TCR beta sequences, most subjects' HLA-A and HLA-B alleles were reportedly predicted accurately. Certain indistinguishable V segments, among them TRBV6-2 and TRBV6-3, were excluded.

Everyone who donated was a healthy bone marrow donor. The receptor was derived from a man aged 55 to 69 in good health and CMV-seronegative. Sequencing used PBMCs. The gene calls are TRBV11-2 and TRBJ2-5, with TRBD1 matching 10 bases. CDR3 region: CASSLGTGGQETQYF. For the CDR3, the DNA is TGTGCCAGCAGCTTAGGGACAGGGGGACAAGAGACCCAGTACTTC.